Below, 17 T cell receptor beta chains from the same sample are listed, as sequenced in a study of T cell clonotyping in hematopoietic cell transplantation. Sequencing used immunoSEQ multiplex PCR; TCRdb keeps in-frame clones, though not all of them. The sample contains around 5,700 clones, 85% to 95% of which appear only once. Sequenced material: peripheral blood mononuclear cells, taken 100 days after allogeneic stem cell transplant. The receptor set was obtained from a female patient aged 50-65 years who had an allogeneic stem cell transplant from an unrelated donor, so T cells may come from the graft donor. Some clones in this sample may be carry-over from other donors' samples.

The chain carries TRBV7-6 and TRBJ2-3, with 15 bases that match TRBD2. The CDR3 consists of 17 residues. The germline V gene encodes CDR1 SGHVS and CDR2 FNYEAQ. The V segment lost 5 bases and the J segment 3 bases; nucleotides outside the gene matches: 6. The CDR3 reads CASSARTSGGATDTQYF. The CDR3 DNA follows: TGTGCCAGCAGCGCACGGACTAGCGGGGGGGCAACAGATACGCAGTATTTT.

This sequence joins TRBV19 and TRBJ1-5; 8 bases align to TRBD1. The junction had 6 bases not matched to a gene; V was cut back by 5 bases and J by 0 bases. The CDR3 runs 16 residues. Germline CDR1 and CDR2: LNHDA and SQIVND (reference sequence). The CDR3 DNA is TGTGCCAGTAGTGTCGGGACAGGCGCTAGCAATCAGCCCCAGCATTTT. It yields the protein CASSVGTGASNQPQHF. Together with reference TRBV19 and TRBJ1-5, the CDR3 gives the full variable domain: DGGITQSPKYLFRKEGQNVTLSCEQNLNHDAMYWYRQDPGQGLRLIYYSQIVNDFQKGDIAEGYSVSREKKESFPLTVTSAQKNPTAFYLCASSVGTGASNQPQHFGDGTRLSIL.

This sequence joins TRBV5-1 and TRBJ2-2, with D perhaps assigned TRBD1 or TRBD2 (6 bases each). The CDR3 is 13 amino acids. V was pared by 5 bases and J by 5 bases, with 10 bases between. In germline, CDR1 is SGHRS, CDR2 YFSETQ. This CDR3 is CASRTGTTGELFF. The CDR3 DNA follows: TGCGCCAGCAGAACAGGGACTACCGGGGAGCTGTTTTTT.

The V gene is TRBV27, the J gene TRBJ1-2, with 11 bases that match TRBD1. The CDR3 has 14 amino acids. Looked up from germline, CDR1 is MNHEY and CDR2 is SMNVEV (reference sequence). The trim removed 6 bases at V and 1 base at J, leaving 1 base unmatched. The CDR3 nucleotides read TGTGCCAGCAGGGGACAGGGGGATAACTATGGCTACACCTTC. It yields the protein CASRGQGDNYGYTF.

The CDR3 sequence is CASSGTGLGTEAFF. The CDR3, as DNA: TGCGCCAGCAGCGGAACAGGTTTGGGGACTGAAGCTTTCTTT. This chain connects TRBV5-1 to TRBJ1-1; perhaps TRBD1 as D (5 bases). CDR3 length: 14 amino acids. The ends were cut back, 4 bases at V and 5 bases at J, with 15 bases in the middle. The germline gives CDR1 SGHRS, CDR2 YFSETQ.

This rearrangement joins TRBV30 to TRBJ1-5; maybe TRBD1 (5 bases). V was clipped by 2 bases and J by 3 bases, with 20 bases between them. Germline lookup yields CDR1 GTSNPN and CDR2 SVGIG (reference sequence). The CDR3 consists of 17 residues. CDR3 protein: CAWSSPPGPRANQPQHF. The CDR3 bases are TGTGCCTGGAGTTCACCTCCGGGGCCAAGGGCCAATCAGCCCCAGCATTTT.

The CDR3 region has the DNA TGCGCCAGCAGCCAAGCCAGTTGGCGGGAGGACTCCTACGAGCAGTACTTC. It specifies CASSQASWREDSYEQYF. V usage is TRBV4-1 and J usage is TRBJ2-7, with TRBD2 matching over 8 bases. Germline V lookup: CDR1 MGHRA, CDR2 YSYEKL. The CDR3 length is 17 residues. Trimming took 1 base from V and 0 from J; bases not matched to a gene: 8.

The V and J genes are TRBV10-3 and TRBJ1-2, with TRBD1 as a possible D gene (5 bases). This CDR3 has 17 residues. CDR1 is ENHRY, CDR2 SYGVKD, per germline. Deletions cut 0 bases from V and 6 bases from J, with 20 bases between. This CDR3 reads CAISESQIQWGWDGYTF. The DNA for the CDR3 is TGTGCCATCAGTGAGTCACAGATACAGTGGGGGTGGGATGGCTACACCTTC.

J is TRBJ1-3 and V is TRBV30; 7 bases are a match to TRBD1. Per the germline V gene, CDR1 is GTSNPN and CDR2 is SVGIG (reference sequence). The CDR3 is made up of 14 amino acids. J gave up 0 bases and V 6 bases, and 5 bases lay outside the gene matches. This CDR3 reads CACSTGRSGNTIYF. The CDR3 DNA sequence: TGTGCCTGCTCGACAGGGCGCTCTGGAAACACCATATATTTT.

The chain is built from TRBV30 and TRBJ1-2; a weak D match, TRBD1 (6 bases). This CDR3 is 15 amino acids long. Per the germline V gene, CDR1 is GTSNPN and CDR2 is SVGIG (reference sequence). Between the trimmed V and J ends, which lost 4 bases and 6 bases, there was a span of 21 bases. CDR3 loop: CAWKQGSILHHGYTF. CDR3 sequence (DNA): TGTGCCTGGAAACAGGGAAGCATCCTTCATCATGGCTACACCTTC.

J is TRBJ1-4 and V is TRBV14; a weak D match, TRBD1 (5 bases). The CDR3 has 14 residues. The germline V gene encodes CDR1 SGHDN and CDR2 FVKESK. V was cut by 4 bases and J by 5 bases, with 11 bases left in between. CDR3 DNA: TGTGCCAGCAGCCCGGGACTGAGGAATGAAAAACTGTTTTTT. Protein sequence: CASSPGLRNEKLFF.

This clone has only one observation. The chain links TRBV30 to TRBJ1-1, with 11 bases fitting TRBD1. This CDR3 comprises 15 residues. The junction had 3 bases not matched to a gene; V was cut back by 0 bases and J by 3 bases. The V gene's germline CDR1 is GTSNPN and CDR2 SVGIG (reference sequence). CDR3: CAWSVQGQGDTEAFF. For the CDR3, the DNA is TGTGCCTGGAGTGTACAGGGACAGGGGGACACTGAAGCTTTCTTT.

The chain couples TRBV6-5 to TRBJ1-1, with 8 positions matching TRBD1. Germline V gene data show CDR1 as MNHEY and CDR2 as SVGAGI. With V trimmed by 6 bases and J by 2 bases, 5 bases remained unmatched. The CDR3 runs 14 residues. The CDR3 DNA reads TGTGCCAGCAGCCATGACAGGGGTAACACTGAAGCTTTCTTT. Its translation: CASSHDRGNTEAFF.

V and J are TRBV20-1 and TRBJ2-7; D gene uncertain. There are 11 residues in the CDR3. V dropped 4 bases and J dropped 3 bases, with 7 bases sitting between them. The germline V gene has CDR1 DFQATT and CDR2 SNEGSKA (reference sequence). The CDR3 DNA sequence: TGCAGTGCTACCACTTTCTACGAGCAGTACTTC. Its protein is CSATTFYEQYF.

The table lists this clone with a count of one. This chain connects TRBV30 to TRBJ2-5; D uncertain. The length of the CDR3 is 11 residues. From germline, CDR1 is GTSNPN and CDR2 SVGIG (reference sequence). V was clipped by 4 bases and J by 5 bases, with 8 bases between them. The CDR3: CAWKGVETQYF. CDR3 coding DNA: TGTGCCTGGAAGGGCGTGGAGACCCAGTACTTC.

The chain carries TRBV5-1 and TRBJ1-5, with 7 bases identical to TRBD1. CDR3 size: 15 residues. Germline CDR1 SGHRS, CDR2 YFSETQ. V lost 4 bases to trimming and J lost 6 bases; unmatched junction nucleotides: 10. CDR3 nucleotides: TGCGCCAGCAGCCTTACAGGGGATGTAATTCAGCCCCAGCATTTT. This translates into CASSLTGDVIQPQHF. Looking up the rest from reference TRBV5-1 and TRBJ1-5 gives the full variable domain: KAGVTQTPRYLIKTRGQQVTLSCSPISGHRSVSWYQQTPGQGLQFLFEYFSETQRNKGNFPGRFSGRQFSNSRSEMNVSTLELGDSALYLCASSLTGDVIQPQHFGDGTRLSIL.

The chain is built from TRBV7-2 and TRBJ1-2; 7 bases agree with TRBD1. Germline V gives CDR1 SGHTA, CDR2 FQGNSA. With 4 bases clipped from V and 6 bases from J, the junction kept 11 bases outside the gene matches. The CDR3 has 15 residues. CDR3 sequence (DNA): TGTGCCAGCAGCTCAGCCCCAACGACAGGGCATGGCTACACCTTC. This gives the protein CASSSAPTTGHGYTF.